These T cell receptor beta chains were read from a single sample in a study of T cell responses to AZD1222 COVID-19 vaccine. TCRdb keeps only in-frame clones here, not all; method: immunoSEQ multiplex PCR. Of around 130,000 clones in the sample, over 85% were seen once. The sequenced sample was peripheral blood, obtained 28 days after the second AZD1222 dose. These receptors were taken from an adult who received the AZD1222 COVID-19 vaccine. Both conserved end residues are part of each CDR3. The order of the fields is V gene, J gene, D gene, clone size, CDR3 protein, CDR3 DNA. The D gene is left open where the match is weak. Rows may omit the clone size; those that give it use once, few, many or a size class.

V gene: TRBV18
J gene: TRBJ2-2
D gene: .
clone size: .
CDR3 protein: CASSPRPEQYTGELFF
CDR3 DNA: TGTGCCAGCTCACCACGACCTGAGCAGTACACCGGGGAGCTGTTTTTT

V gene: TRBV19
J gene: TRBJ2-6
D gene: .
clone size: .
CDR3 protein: CASSNLKGNGANVLTF
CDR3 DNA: TGTGCCAGTAGTAACCTCAAAGGGAATGGGGCCAACGTCCTGACTTTC

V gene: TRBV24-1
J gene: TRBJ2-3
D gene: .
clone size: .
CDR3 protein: CATSGGLLGGDTQYF
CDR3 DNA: TGTGCCACCAGTGGTGGACTCTTGGGGGGAGATACGCAGTATTTT

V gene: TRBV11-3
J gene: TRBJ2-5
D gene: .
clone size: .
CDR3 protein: CASSPLGVPETQYF
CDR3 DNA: TGTGCCAGCAGCCCGCTCGGGGTTCCGGAGACCCAGTACTTC

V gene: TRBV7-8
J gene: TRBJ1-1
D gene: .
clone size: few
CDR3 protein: CASSYQSGHTNTEAFF
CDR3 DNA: TGTGCCAGCAGCTACCAATCGGGACACACGAACACTGAAGCTTTCTTT

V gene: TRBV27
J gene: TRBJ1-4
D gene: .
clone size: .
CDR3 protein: CASSPGHLETTEKLFF
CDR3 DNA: TGTGCCAGCAGTCCGGGCCACTTGGAGACTACTGAAAAACTGTTTTTT

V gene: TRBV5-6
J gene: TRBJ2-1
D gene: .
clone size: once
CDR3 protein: CASSLIGGYNEQFF
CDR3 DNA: TGTGCCAGCAGCTTGATAGGAGGGTACAATGAGCAGTTCTTC

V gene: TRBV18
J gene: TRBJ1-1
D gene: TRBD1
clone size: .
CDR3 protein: CASSPSTGGEAFF
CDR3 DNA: TGTGCCAGCTCACCCTCGACAGGGGGGGAAGCTTTCTTT

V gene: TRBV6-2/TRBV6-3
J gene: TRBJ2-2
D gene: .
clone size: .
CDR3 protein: CASSYSREANTGELFF
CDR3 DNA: TGTGCCAGCAGTTACTCGAGGGAAGCGAACACCGGGGAGCTGTTTTTT

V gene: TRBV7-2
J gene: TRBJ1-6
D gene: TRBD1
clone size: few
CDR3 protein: CASSLRSAGGSYNSPLHF
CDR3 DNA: TGTGCCAGCAGCTTAAGGTCGGCAGGGGGCTCCTATAATTCACCCCTCCACTTT

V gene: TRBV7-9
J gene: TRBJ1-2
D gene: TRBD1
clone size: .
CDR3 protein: CASSAHRDRVYGYTF
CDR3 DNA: TGTGCCAGCAGCGCGCACCGGGACAGGGTTTATGGCTACACCTTC

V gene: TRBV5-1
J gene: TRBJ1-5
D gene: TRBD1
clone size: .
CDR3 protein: CASSLTGVNQPQHF
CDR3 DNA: TGCGCCAGCAGCTTAACAGGGGTTAATCAGCCCCAGCATTTT

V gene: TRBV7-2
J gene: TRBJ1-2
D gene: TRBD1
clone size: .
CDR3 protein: CASSLGGGGGYTF
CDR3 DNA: TGTGCCAGCAGCTTAGGAGGGGGCGGTGGCTACACCTTC

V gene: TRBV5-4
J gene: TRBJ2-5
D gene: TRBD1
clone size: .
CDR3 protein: CASSYRGLASLKETQYF
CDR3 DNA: TGTGCCAGCAGCTACAGGGGGCTGGCCTCCCTAAAAGAGACCCAGTACTTC

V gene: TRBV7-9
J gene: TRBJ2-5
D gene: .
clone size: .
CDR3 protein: CASSFGLGGETQYF
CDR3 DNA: TGTGCCAGCAGCTTCGGACTGGGCGGGGAGACCCAGTACTTC

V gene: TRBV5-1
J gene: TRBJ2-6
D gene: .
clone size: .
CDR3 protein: CASSLKGSSGANVLTF
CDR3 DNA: TGCGCCAGCAGCTTAAAAGGGTCCTCTGGGGCCAACGTCCTGACTTTC

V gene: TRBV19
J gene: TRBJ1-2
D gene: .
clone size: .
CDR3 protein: CASTPSVGLGYTF
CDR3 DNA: TGTGCCAGTACCCCTTCGGTGGGGCTTGGCTACACCTTC

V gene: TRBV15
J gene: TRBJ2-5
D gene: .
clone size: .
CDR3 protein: CATSRGDGTAGRETQYF
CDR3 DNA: TGTGCCACCAGCAGAGGGGACGGGACAGCGGGGAGGGAGACCCAGTACTTC

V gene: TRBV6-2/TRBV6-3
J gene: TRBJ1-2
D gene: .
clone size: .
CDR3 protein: CASSYQAGYTF
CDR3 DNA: TGTGCCAGCAGTTACCAGGCTGGCTACACCTTC

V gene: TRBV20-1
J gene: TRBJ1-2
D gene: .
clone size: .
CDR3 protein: CSASKATRNYGYTF
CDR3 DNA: TGCAGTGCTAGTAAGGCTACCCGGAACTATGGCTACACCTTC

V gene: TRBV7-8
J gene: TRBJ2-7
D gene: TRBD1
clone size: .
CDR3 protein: CASSDGQGLRAYEQYF
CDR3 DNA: TGTGCCAGCAGCGACGGACAGGGGTTAAGGGCCTACGAGCAGTACTTC